This T cell receptor (beta chain) was sequenced for a study of cytomegalovirus exposure and HLA in healthy donors. As for the study in general: Within an early data release were 85 million or so unique TCRs drawn from HLA-typed donors. Study observations and caveats: The majority of TCR sequences were rare, yet some public TCRs appeared in many donors. The Asian-associated ancestry cluster reportedly had fewer N-insertions than the 666-donor mean in a later analysis.

V lost 2 bases to trimming and J lost 3 bases; unmatched junction nucleotides: 4. The CDR3 loop spans 14 amino acids. Germline-derived CDR1 and CDR2 are MNHEY and SVGAGI. The study sampled nominally healthy donors, though unrecorded immune exposures were likely. In regard to this clone: Its antigen is undetermined.

Primers included in the PCR were 60 Vbeta and 13 Jbeta primers. Data came from immunoSEQ multiplex PCR; TCRdb stores just in-frame clones and leaves some out. Of 75,000 to 90,000 clones listed, around 84% are singletons. The gene calls are TRBV6-5 and TRBJ2-7; TRBD1 matches at 7 bases. Sequenced sample: PBMCs. The sequence derives from a middle-aged woman in good health and CMV-seropositive. CDR3 in DNA: TGTGCCAGCAGTTACCGACAGGGTGGCTACGAGCAGTACTTC. This gives the protein CASSYRQGGYEQYF.